Shown below are 3 T cell receptor beta chains from a single sample sequenced in a study of molecular identifiers for immune sequencing clone quantification. TCRdb reanalysed the PCR reads using MiXCR and keeps one entry per CDR3 protein. The table records roughly 71,000 distinct CDR3 sequences, around 20% of them present only once. The sample comprised naive CD8+ T cells from blood, with Jurkat cell RNA spiked in. Subset reported: FACS-sorted CD8+CD4-CCR7+CD45RA+ naive T cells. Receptors were obtained from a human donor in good health. Some libraries in this study had Jurkat cell RNA spiked in.

This clonotype was detected many times. The rearrangement joins TRBV7-3 to TRBJ2-1, with a weak D call TRBD1 (5 bases). Germline CDR1 is SGHTA and CDR2 is FQGTGA. The ends were cut back, 5 bases at V and 10 bases at J, with 15 bases in the middle. There are 13 residues in the CDR3. The CDR3 region is CASSRGGAGEQFF. Written as DNA, the CDR3 is TGTGCCAGCAGCCGCGGTGGGGCCGGGGAGCAGTTCTTC.

This clonotype was detected ten times or more. The CDR3 reads CASSFLGRVVYEQYF. CDR3 nucleotides: TGTGCCAGCAGTTTTTTGGGACGAGTGGTCTACGAGCAGTACTTC. V usage is TRBV27 and J usage is TRBJ2-7, with D tentatively TRBD1 or TRBD2 (5 bases each). V was cut by 3 bases and J by 3 bases, with 15 bases left in between. CDR3 length equals 15 residues. Germline CDR1 reads MNHEY; CDR2 reads SMNVEV (reference sequence).

This clonotype has at least ten counts. V and J are TRBV20-1 and TRBJ2-1, with 12 positions matching TRBD2. The CDR3 contains 16 residues. J was trimmed by 9 bases and V by 3 bases; bases with no gene match: 12. Per the germline V gene, CDR1 is DFQATT and CDR2 is SNEGSKA (reference sequence). CDR3 sequence: CSASSLGLAGGGEQFF. The CDR3 coding sequence is TGCAGTGCTAGCTCCCTCGGGCTAGCGGGAGGGGGTGAGCAGTTCTTC.